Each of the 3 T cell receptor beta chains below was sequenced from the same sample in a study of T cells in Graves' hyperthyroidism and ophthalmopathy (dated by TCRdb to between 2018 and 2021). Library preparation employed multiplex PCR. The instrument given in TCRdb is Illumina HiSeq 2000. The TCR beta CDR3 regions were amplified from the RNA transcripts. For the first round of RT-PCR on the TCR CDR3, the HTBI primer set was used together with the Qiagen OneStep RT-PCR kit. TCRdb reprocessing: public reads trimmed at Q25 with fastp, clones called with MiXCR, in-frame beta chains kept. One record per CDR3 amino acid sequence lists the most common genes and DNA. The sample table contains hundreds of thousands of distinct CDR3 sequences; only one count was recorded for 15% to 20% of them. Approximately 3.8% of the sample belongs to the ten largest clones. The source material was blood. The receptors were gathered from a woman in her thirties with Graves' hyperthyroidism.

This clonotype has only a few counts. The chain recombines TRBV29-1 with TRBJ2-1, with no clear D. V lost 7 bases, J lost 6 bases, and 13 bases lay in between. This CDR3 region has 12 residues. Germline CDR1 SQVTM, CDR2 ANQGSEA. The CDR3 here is CSGGSGFNEQFF. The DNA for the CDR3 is TGCAGCGGTGGCTCCGGCTTCAATGAGCAGTTCTTC.

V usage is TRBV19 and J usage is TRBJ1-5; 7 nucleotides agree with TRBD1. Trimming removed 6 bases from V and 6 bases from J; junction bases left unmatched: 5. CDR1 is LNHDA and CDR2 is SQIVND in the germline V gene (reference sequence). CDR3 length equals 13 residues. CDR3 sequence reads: CASSPQGTQPQHF. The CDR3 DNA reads TGTGCCAGTAGCCCACAGGGGACTCAGCCCCAGCATTTT. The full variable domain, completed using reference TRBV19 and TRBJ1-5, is DGGITQSPKYLFRKEGQNVTLSCEQNLNHDAMYWYRQDPGQGLRLIYYSQIVNDFQKGDIAEGYSVSREKKESFPLTVTSAQKNPTAFYLCASSPQGTQPQHFGDGTRLSIL.

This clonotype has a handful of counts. In nucleotides, the CDR3 is TGCGCCAGCAGCCAAGAAGGAGCGGGGGGAGATACGCAGTATTTT. Its protein is CASSQEGAGGDTQYF. The chain recombines TRBV4-1 with TRBJ2-3, with 9 bases matching TRBD2. Germline-derived CDR1 and CDR2 are MGHRA and YSYEKL. The CDR3 spans 15 residues. With 0 bases clipped from V and 5 bases from J, the junction kept 3 bases outside the gene matches.